Described below is a single T cell receptor beta chain sequence and its context. Assay: immunoSEQ multiplex PCR; the TCRdb copy retains only in-frame clones and omits some. The sample has some 250,000 clones, 90% to 95% seen once. The entry originates in a study of blood T cell repertoires in COVID-19. All enrollees were roughly 18 to 95 years old and from around 25 US areas. Germline assignment: CDR1 SGHNT and CDR2 YYREEE (reference sequence). The CDR3 has 12 residues. V lost 4 bases, J lost 5 bases, and 9 bases lay in between. This sequence was found in a human donor in a cohort exposed to, infected with or recovered from COVID-19 (not recorded which). The donor label of this sample is uncertain. Sequencing input: PBMCs or T cells enriched from blood (not recorded which). The V gene is TRBV5-4, the J gene TRBJ2-5; D is perhaps TRBD2 (6 bases). CDR3 bases: TGTGCCAGCAGCCGTGGAGGGGAGACCCAGTACTTC. As protein: CASSRGGETQYF.